The next 10 T cell receptor beta chains were all read from a single sample in a study of T cell responses to AZD1222 COVID-19 vaccine. Using immunoSEQ multiplex PCR, the repertoire was profiled, and TCRdb retains in-frame clones only, with some absent. The sample holds about 94,000 clones, around 89% seen once. The starting material was peripheral blood, obtained 28 days after the second AZD1222 dose. These receptors came from an adult who received the AZD1222 COVID-19 vaccine.

The rearrangement joins TRBV27 to TRBJ2-3; D ambiguous. The germline gives CDR1 MNHEY, CDR2 SMNVEV (reference sequence). CDR3 length: 16 amino acids. Between the trimmed V and J ends, which lost 2 bases and 7 bases, there was a span of 19 bases. The CDR3 sequence is CASSLVASPLGNTQYF. The CDR3 coding sequence is TGTGCCAGCAGTTTAGTGGCGTCACCATTAGGAAATACGCAGTATTTT.

The genes are TRBV7-8 and TRBJ1-1; a weak D match, TRBD1 (5 bases). Trimming took 4 bases from V and 4 from J, leaving 16 bases between them. The CDR3 covers 15 residues. Germline assignment: CDR1 SGHVS and CDR2 FQNEAQ. The CDR3 is CASSSAGRHGTEAFF. The CDR3 region has the DNA TGTGCCAGCAGCTCCGCAGGGAGGCACGGCACTGAAGCTTTCTTT.

The chain carries TRBV5-1 and TRBJ1-2; 11 nucleotides agree with TRBD1. The germline gives CDR1 SGHRS, CDR2 YFSETQ. There are 16 residues in the CDR3. With 0 bases clipped from V and 6 bases from J, the junction kept 7 bases outside the gene matches. The CDR3 region is CASSLAGTGGDHGYTF. In DNA, the CDR3 is TGCGCCAGCAGCTTGGCCGGGACAGGGGGTGACCATGGCTACACCTTC.

The chain combines TRBV4-1 with TRBJ1-1, with a weak D call TRBD1 (5 bases). The CDR3 loop spans 13 amino acids. V lost 5 bases, J lost 6 bases, and 13 bases lay in between. Germline loops: CDR1 MGHRA, CDR2 YSYEKL. CDR3: CASSGAREPEAFF. The CDR3 DNA reads as TGCGCCAGCAGCGGGGCCCGAGAGCCTGAAGCTTTCTTT.

This chain uses TRBV24-1 with TRBJ2-2; 8 bases match TRBD2. The CDR3 runs 17 residues. Germline CDR1 is KGHDR and CDR2 is SFDVKD. V shed 4 bases and J 3 bases; nucleotides not matched to a gene: 9. This CDR3 reads CATSESASGYYTGELFF. As DNA, the CDR3 is TGTGCCACCAGTGAGTCGGCTAGCGGGTATTACACCGGGGAGCTGTTTTTT.

The gene calls are TRBV21-1 and TRBJ2-3; the table calls TRBD2, which could not be checked here. TRBV21-1 is labeled a pseudogene. The CDR3 covers 17 residues. CDR3: CASSIRGEPASTDTQYF. Here the CDR3 DNA reads TGTGCCAGCAGCATCCGCGGGGAACCCGCAAGCACAGATACGCAGTATTTT.

The chain uses TRBV9 and TRBJ2-2, with 7 nucleotides matching TRBD2. The CDR3 extends over 16 amino acids. Germline values: CDR1 SGDLS, CDR2 YYNGEE. The ends lost 4 bases at V and 1 base at J; junction bases unmatched: 7. Here the CDR3 reads CASSRNPGGNTGELFF. The CDR3 coding sequence is TGTGCCAGCAGCCGGAACCCGGGGGGGAACACCGGGGAGCTGTTTTTT.

The table lists this clone with a count of one. The chain is built from TRBV19 and TRBJ2-7; 9 nucleotides agree with TRBD2. J lost 5 bases, V lost 1 base, and 12 bases had no gene match. CDR1 is LNHDA, CDR2 SQIVND, per germline (reference sequence). The CDR3 has 17 amino acids. The CDR3 reads CASSIVDWREGWNEQYF. CDR3 nucleotides: TGTGCCAGTAGTATAGTCGACTGGCGGGAGGGTTGGAACGAGCAGTACTTC.

This chain uses TRBV6-5 with TRBJ1-2; no definite D call. Between the trimmed V and J ends, which lost 4 bases and 0 bases, there was a span of 3 bases. The germline gives CDR1 MNHEY, CDR2 SVGAGI. The CDR3 contains 12 residues. In DNA form, the CDR3 reads TGTGCCAGCAGTTCCCCTAACTATGGCTACACCTTC. It translates to CASSSPNYGYTF.

V is TRBV3-1 (or the pseudogene TRBV3-2) and J is TRBJ1-2; 8 bases match TRBD1. This CDR3 is 14 amino acids long. Trimming took 4 bases from V and 4 from J; bases not matched to a gene: 5. Germline V gene data show CDR1 as LGHDT and CDR2 as YNNKEL (reference sequence). CDR3 region: CASSRQTGVYGYTF. Here the CDR3 DNA reads TGTGCCAGCAGCCGACAGACAGGGGTCTATGGCTACACCTTC.